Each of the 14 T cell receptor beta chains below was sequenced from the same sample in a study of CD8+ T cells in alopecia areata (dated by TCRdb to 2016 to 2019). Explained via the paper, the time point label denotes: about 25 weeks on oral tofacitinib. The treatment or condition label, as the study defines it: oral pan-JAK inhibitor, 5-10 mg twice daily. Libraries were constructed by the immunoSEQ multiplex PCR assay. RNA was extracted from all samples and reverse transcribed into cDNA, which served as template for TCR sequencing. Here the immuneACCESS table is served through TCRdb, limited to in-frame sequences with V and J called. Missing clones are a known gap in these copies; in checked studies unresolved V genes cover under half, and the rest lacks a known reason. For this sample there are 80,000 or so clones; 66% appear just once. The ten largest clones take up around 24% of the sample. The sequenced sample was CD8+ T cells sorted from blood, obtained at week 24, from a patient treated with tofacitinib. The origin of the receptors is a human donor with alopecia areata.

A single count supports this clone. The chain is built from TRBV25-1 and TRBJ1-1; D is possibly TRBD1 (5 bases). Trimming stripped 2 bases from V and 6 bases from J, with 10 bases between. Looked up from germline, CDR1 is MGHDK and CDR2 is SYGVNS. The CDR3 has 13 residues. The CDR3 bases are TGTGCCAGCAGTGAAATAGGGGCCCCTGAAGCTTTCTTT. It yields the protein CASSEIGAPEAFF.

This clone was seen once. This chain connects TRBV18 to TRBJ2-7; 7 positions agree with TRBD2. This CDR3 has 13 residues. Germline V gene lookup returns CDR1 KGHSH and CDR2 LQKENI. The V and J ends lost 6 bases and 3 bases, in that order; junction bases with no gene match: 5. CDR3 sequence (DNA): TGTGCCAGCTCCCCATCGGGGGGCTACGAGCAGTACTTC. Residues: CASSPSGGYEQYF.

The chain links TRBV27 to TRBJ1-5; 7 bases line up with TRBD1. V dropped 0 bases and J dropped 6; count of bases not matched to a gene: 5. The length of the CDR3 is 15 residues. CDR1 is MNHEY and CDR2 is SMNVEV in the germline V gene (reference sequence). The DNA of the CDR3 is TGTGCCAGCAGTTTATCCCACAGGGGTCCTCAGCCCCAGCATTTT. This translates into CASSLSHRGPQPQHF.

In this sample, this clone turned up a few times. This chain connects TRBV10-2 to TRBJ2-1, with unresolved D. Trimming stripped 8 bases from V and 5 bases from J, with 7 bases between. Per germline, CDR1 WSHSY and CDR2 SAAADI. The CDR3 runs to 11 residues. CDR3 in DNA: TGCGCCAGCTCTGAAGACAATGAGCAGTTCTTC. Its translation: CASSEDNEQFF.

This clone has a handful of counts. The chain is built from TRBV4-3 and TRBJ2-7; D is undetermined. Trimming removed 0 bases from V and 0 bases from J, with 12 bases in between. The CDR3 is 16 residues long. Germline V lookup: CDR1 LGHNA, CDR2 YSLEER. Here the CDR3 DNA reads TGCGCCAGCAGCCAAGATTGGGTTAGCAGCTCCTACGAGCAGTACTTC. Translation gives CASSQDWVSSSYEQYF.

CDR3 sequence reads: CASSLGGPSTGELFF. In DNA, the CDR3 is TGTGCCAGCAGTTTAGGCGGGCCTAGCACCGGGGAGCTGTTTTTT. This chain joins TRBV28 and TRBJ2-2; D may be TRBD2 (5 bases). CDR1 is MDHEN and CDR2 is SYDVKM in the germline V gene. V was clipped by 2 bases and J by 4 bases, with 11 bases between them. There are 15 residues in the CDR3.

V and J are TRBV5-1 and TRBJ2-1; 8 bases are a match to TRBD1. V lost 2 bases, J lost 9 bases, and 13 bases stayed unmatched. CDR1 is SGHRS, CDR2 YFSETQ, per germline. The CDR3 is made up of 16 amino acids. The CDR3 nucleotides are TGCGCCAGCAGCTTAATAGGGCAGGGGGCGATCCGTGAGCAGTTCTTC. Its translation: CASSLIGQGAIREQFF.

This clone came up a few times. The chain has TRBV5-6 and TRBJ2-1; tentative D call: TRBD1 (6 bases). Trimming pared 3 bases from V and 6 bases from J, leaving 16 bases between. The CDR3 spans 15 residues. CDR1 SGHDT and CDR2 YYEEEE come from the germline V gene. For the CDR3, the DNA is TGTGCCAGCAGCTCCCTTTACCTGGACAGCAATGAGCAGTTCTTC. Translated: CASSSLYLDSNEQFF.

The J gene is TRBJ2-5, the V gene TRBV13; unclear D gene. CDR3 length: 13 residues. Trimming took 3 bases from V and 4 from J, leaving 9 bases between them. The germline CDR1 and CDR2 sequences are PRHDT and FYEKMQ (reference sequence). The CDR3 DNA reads TGTGCCAGCAGCTTGGCGCTACGAGAGACCCAGTACTTC. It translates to CASSLALRETQYF.

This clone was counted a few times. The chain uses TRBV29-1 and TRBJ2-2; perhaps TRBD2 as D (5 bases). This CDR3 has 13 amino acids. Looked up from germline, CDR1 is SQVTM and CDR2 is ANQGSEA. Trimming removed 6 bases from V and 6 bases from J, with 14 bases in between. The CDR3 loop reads CSVRTSYAGELFF. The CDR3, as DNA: TGCAGCGTCCGCACTAGTTACGCCGGGGAGCTGTTTTTT.

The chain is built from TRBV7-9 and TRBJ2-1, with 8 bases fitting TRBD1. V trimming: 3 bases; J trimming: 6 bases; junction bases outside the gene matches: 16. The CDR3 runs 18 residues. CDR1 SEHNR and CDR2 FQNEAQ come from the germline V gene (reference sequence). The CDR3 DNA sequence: TGTGCCAGCAGCTTTAGTCGGGATATACAGGGGGTGATCAATGAGCAGTTCTTC. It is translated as CASSFSRDIQGVINEQFF.

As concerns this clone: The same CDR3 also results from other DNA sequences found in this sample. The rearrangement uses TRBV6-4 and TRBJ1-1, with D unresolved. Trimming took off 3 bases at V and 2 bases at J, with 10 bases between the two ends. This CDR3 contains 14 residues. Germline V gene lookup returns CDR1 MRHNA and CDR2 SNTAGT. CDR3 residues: CASSEGGSNTEAFF. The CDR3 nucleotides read TGTGCCAGCAGTGAAGGTGGCAGTAACACTGAAGCTTTCTTT.

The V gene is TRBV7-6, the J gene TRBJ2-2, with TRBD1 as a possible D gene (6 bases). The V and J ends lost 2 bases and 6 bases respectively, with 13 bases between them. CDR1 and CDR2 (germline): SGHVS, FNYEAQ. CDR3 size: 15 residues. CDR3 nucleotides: TGTGCCAGCAGCTTAAACAGGGTGGTGGCCGGGGAGCTGTTTTTT. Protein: CASSLNRVVAGELFF.

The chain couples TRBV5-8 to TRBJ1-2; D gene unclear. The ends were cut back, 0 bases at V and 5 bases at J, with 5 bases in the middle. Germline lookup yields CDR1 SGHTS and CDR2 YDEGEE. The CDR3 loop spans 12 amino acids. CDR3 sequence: CASSLESYGYTF. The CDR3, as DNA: TGTGCCAGCAGCTTGGAGTCTTATGGCTACACCTTC.